These 2 T cell receptor beta chains were sequenced from one sample in a study of T-cell memory formation after mild COVID-19. Via MiXCR, TCRdb re-called the 5' RACE reads, giving one row per CDR3 protein. The repertoire includes over 350,000 distinct CDR3 sequences, 16% of them detected once, and about a fifth sits in the top ten. The sequencing input was PBMCs or a T cell subset sorted from them (not recorded which). The receptors stem from a man aged 18 to 30 who had mild COVID-19 (a few samples of this study predate the infection). Cell type and time point are not known.

This clonotype occurred a few times. The chain recombines TRBV6-6 with TRBJ2-1; 9 bases line up with TRBD1. The germline gives CDR1 MNHNY, CDR2 SVGAGI (reference sequence). The CDR3 spans 15 residues. V gave up 5 bases and J gave up 2 bases; unmatched junction bases: 4. The CDR3 DNA follows: TGTGCCAGCAGTCGAACAGGGGGCGCCTACAATGAGCAGTTCTTC. Protein: CASSRTGGAYNEQFF.

This clonotype was seen a few times. The chain carries TRBV7-2 and TRBJ1-1; unclear D gene. V dropped 3 bases and J dropped 6 bases, with 11 bases sitting between them. This CDR3 is built from 13 residues. Germline-derived CDR1 and CDR2 are SGHTA and FQGNSA. The chain's CDR3 is CASSFPPLAEAFF. For the CDR3, the DNA is TGTGCCAGCAGCTTTCCCCCCTTAGCTGAAGCTTTCTTT.